A single sample gave rise to the 12 T cell receptor beta chains below, sequenced in a study of T cell repertoires in ileal Crohn's disease (dated by TCRdb to about 2019). Libraries were made using the immunoSEQ multiplex PCR assay. In its TCRdb copy, this immuneACCESS table keeps in-frame sequences only and misses some clones. Where compared with another copy, unresolved V genes explain less than half of these, and the others have no known cause. Counted in this sample were some 6,000 clones; 80% of them appeared once. Of the sample, approximately 26% is held by the ten largest clones. The sample comprised ileal tissue. The receptors were sampled from an adult with Crohn's disease.

The chain combines TRBV4-3 with TRBJ2-1; the match to TRBD2 covers 12 bases. Germline V lookup: CDR1 LGHNA, CDR2 YSLEER. This CDR3 region has 14 residues. V trimming: 3 bases; J trimming: 10 bases; junction bases outside the gene matches: 4. The CDR3 DNA reads as TGCGCCAGCAGCCAGTCCACTAGCGGGGGGGAGCAGTTCTTC. This sequence encodes CASSQSTSGGEQFF.

The chain is built from TRBV28 and TRBJ2-3, with 14 positions matching TRBD2. J lost 2 bases, V lost 5 bases, and 12 bases had no gene match. CDR1 MDHEN and CDR2 SYDVKM come from the germline V gene. The CDR3 is 19 amino acids. CDR3 residues: CASSPLPGLAGEITDTQYF. Here the CDR3 DNA reads TGTGCCAGCAGTCCCCTACCGGGACTAGCGGGGGAGATCACAGATACGCAGTATTTT.

The chain employs TRBV6-4 and TRBJ2-2; possibly TRBD2 for D (5 bases). The CDR3 covers 13 residues. CDR1 is MRHNA and CDR2 is SNTAGT in the germline V gene. V lost 5 bases, J lost 1 base, and 5 bases lay in between. The chain's CDR3 is CASSSGNTGELFF. The CDR3 region has the DNA TGTGCCAGCAGTAGCGGGAACACCGGGGAGCTGTTTTTT.

The chain carries TRBV29-1 and TRBJ2-3, with 7 bases fitting TRBD1. V dropped 6 bases and J dropped 1; count of bases not matched to a gene: 16. Germline V lookup: CDR1 SQVTM, CDR2 ANQGSEA. The CDR3 spans 17 residues. The CDR3 DNA is TGCAGCGTAGTTCCAGCTCACAGGGGACGGGGCACAGATACGCAGTATTTT. It specifies CSVVPAHRGRGTDTQYF.

On this clone: At one end, the junction sequence differs from germline, possibly due to a read error. Other DNA sequences within the sample encode an identical CDR3. The chain combines TRBV11-2 with TRBJ1-6; possible D gene TRBD1, 5 bases. CDR3 length: 19 amino acids. The germline V gene has CDR1 SGHAT and CDR2 FQNNGV. CDR3: CASSPSTGTFSSYNSPLHF. The CDR3 region has the DNA TGTGCCAGCAGCCCGTCGACCGGGACTTTTAGCTCCTATAATTCCCCCCTCCACTTT.

This clone has just a few counts. The J gene is TRBJ2-7, the V gene TRBV29-1, with TRBD1 matching over 7 bases. Germline CDR1 is SQVTM and CDR2 is ANQGSEA. CDR3 size: 12 residues. Trimming at V came to 6 bases and at J to 1 base, leaving 3 bases not matched to a gene. The CDR3 loop reads CSVTGQSYEQYF. CDR3 coding DNA: TGCAGCGTAACGGGACAGTCCTACGAGCAGTACTTC.

V and J are TRBV30 and TRBJ2-6; TRBD1 matches at 7 bases. V shed 4 bases, J shed 3 bases, and the junction held 15 bases outside the gene matches. Germline loops: CDR1 GTSNPN, CDR2 SVGIG (reference sequence). The CDR3 covers 18 residues. Here the CDR3 DNA reads TGTGCCTGGACCTCAGGGACAGACCTCCGGAATGGGGCCAACGTCCTGACTTTC. It yields the protein CAWTSGTDLRNGANVLTF. The full variable domain, in which reference TRBV30 and TRBJ2-6 provide the parts outside the CDR3, is SQTIHQWPATLVQPVGSPLSLECTVEGTSNPNLYWYRQAAGRGLQLLFYSVGIGQISSEVPQNLSASRPQDRQFILSSKKLLLSDSGFYLCAWTSGTDLRNGANVLTFGAGSRLTVL.

V and J are TRBV21-1 and TRBJ2-3; the table's D call, TRBD1, has no DNA check behind it. TRBV21-1 is marked as a pseudogene. The CDR3 is 16 amino acids. CDR3 nucleotide sequence: TGTGCCAGCAGCAAACTAACAGGGCTTCACACAGATACGCAGTATTTT. Protein sequence: CASSKLTGLHTDTQYF.

The chain has TRBV28 and TRBJ2-2; 10 bases are a match to TRBD2. The germline V gene encodes CDR1 MDHEN and CDR2 SYDVKM. With 6 bases clipped from V and 6 bases from J, the junction kept 10 bases outside the gene matches. The CDR3 spans 16 residues. The CDR3 nucleotides read TGTGCCAGCAGCATACTGAGCGGGGGGGCCTCCGGGGAGCTGTTTTTT. It translates to CASSILSGGASGELFF.

This clone was observed once. CDR3 sequence: CASGVNRGLSTHEQYF. The CDR3 bases are TGTGCCAGTGGAGTTAACAGGGGGCTAAGTACCCACGAGCAGTACTTC. The J gene is TRBJ2-7, the V gene TRBV19; 9 bases fit TRBD1. Germline V lookup: CDR1 LNHDA, CDR2 SQIVND (reference sequence). The V and J ends lost 8 bases and 5 bases, in that order; junction bases with no gene match: 16. This CDR3 spans 16 amino acids.

CDR3: CASSYSVGGLNGYTF. CDR3 bases: TGTGCCAGCAGTTACTCGGTCGGGGGGCTAAATGGCTACACCTTC. The chain is built from TRBV6-5 and TRBJ1-2; weak D call: TRBD1 (6 bases). CDR3 length equals 15 residues. CDR1 MNHEY and CDR2 SVGAGI come from the germline V gene. The V and J ends lost 0 bases and 6 bases respectively, with 14 bases between them.

This rearrangement joins TRBV27 to TRBJ2-3; 9 positions match TRBD2. V lost 2 bases to trimming and J lost 4 bases; unmatched junction nucleotides: 16. The CDR3 contains 19 residues. Germline CDR1 reads MNHEY; CDR2 reads SMNVEV (reference sequence). The CDR3: CASSLEGLATGGSPDTQYF. CDR3 sequence (DNA): TGTGCCAGCAGTTTAGAGGGACTAGCCACGGGAGGTTCTCCAGATACGCAGTATTTT.